This T cell receptor (beta chain) was captured in a study of Tregs in tolerant kidney transplant recipients. Across the study: Sorting used antibodies to exclude donor cells. Study-level findings and limits: Few patients were studied, so findings need validation in larger groups.

The germline V gene has CDR1 MNHNY and CDR2 SVGAGI (reference sequence). Trimming took 11 bases from V and 0 from J, leaving 14 bases between them. CDR3 length: 13 residues. This table comes from immunoSEQ multiplex PCR, and its TCRdb copy is limited to in-frame clones, with some not included. This table holds approximately 44,000 clones, about 95% found once. Worth noting for this clone: Its cognate antigen is unknown.

V gene TRBV6-6 combines with J gene TRBJ2-7; D might be TRBD1 (6 bases). This clonotype was obtained from a human donor in good health. Sequenced: Tregs from blood cultured with allogeneic cells. This CDR3 reads CAGRQGFSYEQYF. The CDR3 nucleotides are TGTGCCGGCCGTCAGGGGTTCTCCTACGAGCAGTACTTC.